This T cell receptor beta chain derives from a study of T cells in Graves' hyperthyroidism and ophthalmopathy. The TCR beta CDR3 regions underwent amplification using RNA transcripts as the source. First-round RT-PCR targeting the TCR CDR3 was performed with the HTBI primer set. Using its own MiXCR run on the multiplex PCR reads, TCRdb lists one record per CDR3 protein. This sample has some 490,000 distinct CDR3 sequences, with about 15% found just once. Trimming cost V 1 base and J 0 bases, with 10 bases left between them. CDR1 SGHDT and CDR2 YYEEEE come from the germline V gene. The CDR3 is 16 residues long.

This rearrangement joins TRBV5-6 to TRBJ2-2; D remains unclear. The sequencing input was blood. This TCR derives from a young woman with Graves' ophthalmopathy. The CDR3 bases are TGTGCCAGCAGCTTGTCCGACCGGCCGAACACCGGGGAGCTGTTTTTT. Amino acids: CASSLSDRPNTGELFF.